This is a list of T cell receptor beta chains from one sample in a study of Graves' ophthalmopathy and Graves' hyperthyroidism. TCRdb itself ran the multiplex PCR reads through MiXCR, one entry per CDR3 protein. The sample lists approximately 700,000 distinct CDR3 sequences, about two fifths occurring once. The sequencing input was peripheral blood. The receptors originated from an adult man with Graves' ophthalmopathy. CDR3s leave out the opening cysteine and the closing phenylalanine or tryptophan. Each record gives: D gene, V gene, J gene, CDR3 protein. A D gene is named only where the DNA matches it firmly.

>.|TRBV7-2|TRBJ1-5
ASSLSGQANQPQH
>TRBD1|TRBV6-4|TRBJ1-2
ASSDQLEQTGAYGYT
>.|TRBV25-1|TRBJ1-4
ASRVGEKLF
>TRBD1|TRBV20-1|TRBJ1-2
SATRDRVEGYT
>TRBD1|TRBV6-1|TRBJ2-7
ASSSIGTGGYEQY
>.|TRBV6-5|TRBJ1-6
ASSYGPGDGSPLH
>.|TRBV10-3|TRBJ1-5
ATASDLSNQPQH
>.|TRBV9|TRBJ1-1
ASSAGIGEMNTEAF
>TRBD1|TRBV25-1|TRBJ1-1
ASSAPGQGYAEAF
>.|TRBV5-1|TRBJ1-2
ASSLRGSGYGYT
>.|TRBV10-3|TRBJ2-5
AISDRQETQY
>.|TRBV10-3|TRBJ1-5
ASSYRAGLAQPQH
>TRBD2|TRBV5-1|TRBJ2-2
ASSWKTSGNTGELF
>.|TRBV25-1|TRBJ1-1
AWRPWATTATNTEAF
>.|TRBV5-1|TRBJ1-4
ASRPGLGFGKLF
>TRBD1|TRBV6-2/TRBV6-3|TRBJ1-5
ASSYYGTGSQPQH
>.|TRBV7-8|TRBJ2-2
ASSSTPTVDLNTGELF
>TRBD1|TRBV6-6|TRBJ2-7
ASSLDRTRL
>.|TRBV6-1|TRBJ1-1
ASSPPTGLMNTEAF
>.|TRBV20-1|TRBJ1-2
SAWDITNYGYT
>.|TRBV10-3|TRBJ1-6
ASSERGWGPPLH
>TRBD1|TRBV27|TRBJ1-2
ASSLGTGLDYGYT
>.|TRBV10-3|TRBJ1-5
ASSTPEEGFNQPQH
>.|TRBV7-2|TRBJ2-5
ASGQEGSATGF
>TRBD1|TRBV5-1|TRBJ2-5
ASSFRGGASWETQY
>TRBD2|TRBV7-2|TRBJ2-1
ASSPAGLAGFYEQF
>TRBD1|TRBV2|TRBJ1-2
ASSAGTGGVLLAYGYT
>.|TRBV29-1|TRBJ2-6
SADSAGANVLT
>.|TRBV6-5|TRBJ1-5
ASSQAQGRGDQPQH
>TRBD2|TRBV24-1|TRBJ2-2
ATSDLAGELGGELF
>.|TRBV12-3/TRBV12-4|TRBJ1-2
ASSRPPSDYGYT
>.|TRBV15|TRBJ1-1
ATSRAPQGPRTEAF
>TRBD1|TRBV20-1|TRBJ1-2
SARSRGQGYT
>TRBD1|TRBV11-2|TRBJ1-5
AQYRGAKHQPQH
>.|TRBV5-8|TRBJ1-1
ASSRGIRVNTEAF
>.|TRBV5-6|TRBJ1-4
ASSRGPAEKLF
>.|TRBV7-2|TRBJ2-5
ASRSLSRETQY
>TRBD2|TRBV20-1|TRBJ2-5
SAPTGGRSETQY
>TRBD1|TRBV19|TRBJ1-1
ASSIATGGEAF
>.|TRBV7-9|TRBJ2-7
ASSHTLVSEQY
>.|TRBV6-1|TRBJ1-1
ASSPNKLDTEAF
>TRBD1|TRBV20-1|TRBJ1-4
SARTGNEKLF
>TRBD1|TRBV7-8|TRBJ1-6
ASSSSSTGRDSPLH
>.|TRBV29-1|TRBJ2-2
SVEVVTGGELF
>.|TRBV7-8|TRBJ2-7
ASRRAREGGYEQY
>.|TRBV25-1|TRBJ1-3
ASSLGGAGTIY
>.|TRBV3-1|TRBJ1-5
ASSQEFSVGSNQPQH
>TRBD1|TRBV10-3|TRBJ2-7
AISSYRGTVNEQY
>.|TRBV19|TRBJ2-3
ASSYSGSTDTQY
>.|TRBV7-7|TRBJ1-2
ASSVDGPGYT
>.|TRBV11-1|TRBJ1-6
ASSLGGAGNSPLH
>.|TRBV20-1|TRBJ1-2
SAIPGHGYGYT
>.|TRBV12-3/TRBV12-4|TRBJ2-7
ASSRLGGSSYEQY